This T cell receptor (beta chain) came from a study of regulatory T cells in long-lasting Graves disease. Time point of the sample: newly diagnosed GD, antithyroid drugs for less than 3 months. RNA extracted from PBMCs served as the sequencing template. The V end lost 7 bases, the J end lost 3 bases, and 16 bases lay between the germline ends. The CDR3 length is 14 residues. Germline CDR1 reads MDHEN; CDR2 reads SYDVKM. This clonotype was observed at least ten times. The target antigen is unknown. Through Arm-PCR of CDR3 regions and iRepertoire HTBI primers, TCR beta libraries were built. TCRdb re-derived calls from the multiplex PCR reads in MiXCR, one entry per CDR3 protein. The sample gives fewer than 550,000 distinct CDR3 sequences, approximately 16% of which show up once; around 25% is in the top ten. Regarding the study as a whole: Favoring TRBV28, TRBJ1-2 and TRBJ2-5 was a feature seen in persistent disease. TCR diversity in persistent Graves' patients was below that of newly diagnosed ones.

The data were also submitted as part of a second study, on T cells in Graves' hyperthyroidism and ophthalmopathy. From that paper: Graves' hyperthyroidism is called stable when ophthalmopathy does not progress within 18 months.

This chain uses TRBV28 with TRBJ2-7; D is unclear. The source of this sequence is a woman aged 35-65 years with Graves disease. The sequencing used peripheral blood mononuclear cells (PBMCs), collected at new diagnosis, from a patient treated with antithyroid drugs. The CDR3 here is CASTPSERVYEQYF. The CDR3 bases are TGTGCCAGCACCCCTTCGGAAAGAGTCTACGAGCAGTACTTC. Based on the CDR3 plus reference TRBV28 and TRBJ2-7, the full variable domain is DVKVTQSSRYLVKRTGEKVFLECVQDMDHENMFWYRQDPGLGLRLIYFSYDVKMKEKGDIPEGYSVSREKKERFSLILESASTNQTSMYLCASTPSERVYEQYFGPGTRLTVT.